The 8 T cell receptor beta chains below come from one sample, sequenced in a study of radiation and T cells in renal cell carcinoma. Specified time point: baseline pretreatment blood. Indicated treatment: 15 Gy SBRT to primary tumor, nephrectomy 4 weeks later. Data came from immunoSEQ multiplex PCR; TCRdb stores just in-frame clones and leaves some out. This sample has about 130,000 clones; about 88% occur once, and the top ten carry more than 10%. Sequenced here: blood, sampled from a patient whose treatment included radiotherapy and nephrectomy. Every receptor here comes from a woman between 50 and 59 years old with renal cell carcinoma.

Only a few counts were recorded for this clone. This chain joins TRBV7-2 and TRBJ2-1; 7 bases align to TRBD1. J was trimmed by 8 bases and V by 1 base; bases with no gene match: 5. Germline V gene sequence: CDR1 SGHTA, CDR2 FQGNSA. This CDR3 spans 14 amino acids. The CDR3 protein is CASSLGDRRDEQFF. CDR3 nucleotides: TGTGCCAGCAGCTTAGGGGACAGAAGAGATGAGCAGTTCTTC.

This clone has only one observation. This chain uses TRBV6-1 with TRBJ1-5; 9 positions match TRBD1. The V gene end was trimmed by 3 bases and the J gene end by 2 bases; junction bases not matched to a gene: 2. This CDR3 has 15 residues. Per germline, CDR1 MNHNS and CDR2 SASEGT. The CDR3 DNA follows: TGTGCCAGCAGTGATAGGACAGGGGGCAATCAGCCCCAGCATTTT. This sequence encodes CASSDRTGGNQPQHF.

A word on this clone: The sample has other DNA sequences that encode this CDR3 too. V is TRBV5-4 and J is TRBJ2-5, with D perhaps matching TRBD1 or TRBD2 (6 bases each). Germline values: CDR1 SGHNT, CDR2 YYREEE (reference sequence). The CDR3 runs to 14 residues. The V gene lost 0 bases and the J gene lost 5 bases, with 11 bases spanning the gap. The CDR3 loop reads CASSLAGASETQYF. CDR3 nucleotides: TGTGCCAGCAGCTTGGCGGGGGCGAGTGAGACCCAGTACTTC.

CDR3: CASKVGGERGYEQYF. The DNA for the CDR3 is TGCGCCAGCAAAGTGGGAGGGGAGAGGGGCTACGAGCAGTACTTC. This chain connects TRBV5-1 to TRBJ2-7; TRBD2 matches 7 bases. CDR1 SGHRS and CDR2 YFSETQ come from the germline V gene. The CDR3 runs 15 residues. V shed 6 bases and J 3 bases; nucleotides not matched to a gene: 12.

This CDR3 reads CASSFSTGGNQPQHF. The CDR3 bases are TGTGCCAGCAGCTTTAGTACGGGAGGCAATCAGCCCCAGCATTTT. The rearrangement uses TRBV7-8 and TRBJ1-5; no reliable D call. Trimming pared 3 bases from V and 2 bases from J, leaving 11 bases between. Germline lookup yields CDR1 SGHVS and CDR2 FQNEAQ. The CDR3 has 15 amino acids.

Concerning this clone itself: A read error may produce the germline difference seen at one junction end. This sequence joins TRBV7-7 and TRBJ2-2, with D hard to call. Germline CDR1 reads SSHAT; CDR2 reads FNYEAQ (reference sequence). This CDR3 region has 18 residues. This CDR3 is CASSLDVVTAANTGELFF. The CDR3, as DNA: TGTGCTAGCAGCTTAGACGTAGTCACCGCTGCGAACACCGGGGAGCTGTTTTTT.

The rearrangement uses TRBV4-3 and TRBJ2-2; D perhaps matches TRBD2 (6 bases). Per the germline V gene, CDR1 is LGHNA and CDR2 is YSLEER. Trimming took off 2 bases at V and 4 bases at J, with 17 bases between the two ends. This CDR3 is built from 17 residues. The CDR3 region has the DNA TGCGCCAGCAGCCAACCACCGGCGGGGTTGAGCACCGGGGAGCTGTTTTTT. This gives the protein CASSQPPAGLSTGELFF.

The CDR3 loop reads CASMKSGTSGATEQFF. The CDR3 DNA sequence: TGCGCCAGCATGAAGTCCGGGACTAGCGGGGCGACTGAGCAGTTCTTC. This rearrangement joins TRBV10-2 to TRBJ2-1; 13 bases are shared with TRBD2. This CDR3 contains 16 residues. Trimming took 7 bases from V and 9 from J; bases not matched to a gene: 12. Germline V gene sequence: CDR1 WSHSY, CDR2 SAAADI.